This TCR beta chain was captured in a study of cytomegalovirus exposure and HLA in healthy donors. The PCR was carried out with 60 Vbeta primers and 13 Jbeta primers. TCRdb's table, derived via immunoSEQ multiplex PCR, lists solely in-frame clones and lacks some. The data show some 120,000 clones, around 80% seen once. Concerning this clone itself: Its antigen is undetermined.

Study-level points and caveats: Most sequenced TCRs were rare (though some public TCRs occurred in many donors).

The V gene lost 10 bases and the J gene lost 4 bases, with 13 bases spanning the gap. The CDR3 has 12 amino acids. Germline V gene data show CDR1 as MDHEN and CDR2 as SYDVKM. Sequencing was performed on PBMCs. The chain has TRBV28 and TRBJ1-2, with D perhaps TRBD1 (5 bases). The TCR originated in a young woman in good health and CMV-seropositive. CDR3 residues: CATGHSLYGYTF. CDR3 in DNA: TGTGCCACCGGACATTCGCTCTATGGCTACACCTTC.